The 30 T cell receptor beta chains below all came from one sample that was sequenced in a study of sequential checkpoint blockade in melanoma. Specified treatment: randomized to nivolumab then ipilimumab (arm A) or the reverse (arm B). Here immunoSEQ multiplex PCR was the method, and the copy in TCRdb shows in-frame clones only, minus some. The data hold tens of thousands of clones, with approximately 81% observed a single time. This sample comprised CD8+ T cells sorted from blood (inferred from file names), obtained from a patient given nivolumab and ipilimumab in sequence. The source of these receptors is a human donor with melanoma.

In its sample, this clone was seen a few times. This chain uses TRBV30 with TRBJ2-2, with a weak D call TRBD1 (5 bases). V was shortened by 4 bases and J by 3 bases, with 9 bases between the two germline ends. The CDR3 spans 13 residues. Germline CDR1 and CDR2: GTSNPN and SVGIG (reference sequence). The CDR3 spells CAWNHRHTGELFF. CDR3 sequence (DNA): TGTGCCTGGAATCACAGGCACACCGGGGAGCTGTTTTTT.

The V call is TRBV19, the J call TRBJ1-2; TRBD1 matches 7 bases. Germline V gene lookup returns CDR1 LNHDA and CDR2 SQIVND (reference sequence). The CDR3 extends over 13 amino acids. V lost 5 bases to trimming and J lost 3 bases; unmatched junction nucleotides: 3. The CDR3 protein is CASSVTGDYGYTF. DNA for the CDR3: TGTGCCAGTAGTGTTACAGGGGACTATGGCTACACCTTC.

The J gene is TRBJ2-3, the V gene TRBV19; D is undetermined. This CDR3 has 13 amino acids. Germline-derived CDR1 and CDR2 are LNHDA and SQIVND (reference sequence). The germline V and J ends were trimmed by 6 bases and 2 bases, with 9 bases remaining between them. In nucleotides, the CDR3 is TGTGCCAGTAGGGGCTCCCCCACAGATACGCAGTATTTT. It encodes CASRGSPTDTQYF.

V and J are TRBV11-3 and TRBJ2-7; weak D call: TRBD1 (7 bases). The ends were cut back, 5 bases at V and 4 bases at J, with 21 bases in the middle. In germline, CDR1 is SGHNT, CDR2 YENEEA. The CDR3 is 16 residues long. The CDR3 loop is CASSKDRAGQRYEQYF. Here the CDR3 DNA reads TGTGCCAGCAGCAAAGACAGGGCGGGACAAAGATACGAGCAGTACTTC.

This chain connects TRBV28 to TRBJ2-7; D unresolved. Germline CDR1 MDHEN, CDR2 SYDVKM. V lost 5 bases and J 1 base, leaving 12 bases between the germline ends. The CDR3 has 14 amino acids. CDR3 DNA: TGTGCCAGCAGTCTTATCGACTCTTCCTACGAGCAGTACTTC. Translation: CASSLIDSSYEQYF.

The chain links TRBV19 to TRBJ2-4; D possibly corresponds to TRBD1 (6 bases). Trimming cost V 4 bases and J 3 bases, with 13 bases left between them. The CDR3 is made up of 15 amino acids. Germline V gene sequence: CDR1 LNHDA, CDR2 SQIVND (reference sequence). The CDR3 sequence is CASSTMTGGKNIQYF. In DNA form, the CDR3 reads TGTGCCAGTAGTACCATGACAGGAGGCAAAAACATTCAGTACTTC.

The rearrangement links TRBV7-7 to TRBJ2-7; 10 nucleotides agree with TRBD2. Germline assignment: CDR1 SSHAT and CDR2 FNYEAQ (reference sequence). The ends lost 5 bases at V and 3 bases at J; junction bases unmatched: 7. The CDR3 spans 15 residues. The DNA of the CDR3 is TGTGCCAGCAGCCGAGCGGGAGGGCCCTTCTACGAGCAGTACTTC. This encodes CASSRAGGPFYEQYF.

J is TRBJ2-7 and V is TRBV6-5; 8 bases map to TRBD1. This CDR3 has 12 amino acids. Germline lookup yields CDR1 MNHEY and CDR2 SVGAGI. Germline trimming cut 5 bases from V and 6 bases from J; bases unmatched to any gene: 3. CDR3 in DNA: TGTGCCAGCAGTCCGACAGGGGTCGAGCAGTACTTC. This gives the protein CASSPTGVEQYF.

This sequence joins TRBV7-2 and TRBJ2-7; 8 positions agree with TRBD1. The CDR3 is 15 amino acids. Germline-derived CDR1 and CDR2 are SGHTA and FQGNSA. After removal of 2 bases from V and 2 bases from J, the junction contained 5 bases not matched to a gene. The CDR3 DNA sequence: TGTGCCAGCAGCTTAAAACAGGGGGTAGCCTACGAGCAGTACTTC. Its translation: CASSLKQGVAYEQYF.

The chain recombines TRBV5-6 with TRBJ1-1; D gene unclear. Germline CDR1 and CDR2: SGHDT and YYEEEE. V lost 0 bases, J lost 1 base, and 13 bases lay in between. The CDR3 has 16 residues. The CDR3 sequence: CASSLALGSRNTEAFF. DNA of the CDR3: TGTGCCAGCAGCTTGGCCCTAGGAAGCAGGAACACTGAAGCTTTCTTT.

The chain combines TRBV11-2 with TRBJ1-1, with D possibly matching TRBD1 (5 bases). V lost 4 bases to trimming and J lost 1 base, with 13 bases between them. CDR1 is SGHAT, CDR2 FQNNGV, per germline. This CDR3 has 15 amino acids. The DNA for the CDR3 is TGTGCCAGCAGCTCGATGACAGAGAGGAACACTGAAGCTTTCTTT. This codes for CASSSMTERNTEAFF.

This clone appeared once. One end of the junction fails to match germline, which may point to a read error. The V gene is TRBV4-3, the J gene TRBJ2-4; 7 bases match TRBD2. CDR1 is LGHNA and CDR2 is YSLEER in the germline V gene. CDR3 length equals 14 residues. The CDR3 loop reads CAGSKWGGENIQYF. The CDR3 region has the DNA TGCGCCGGCAGCAAGTGGGGAGGGGAAAACATTCAGTACTTC.

The gene calls are TRBV7-9 and TRBJ1-4; 11 nucleotides match TRBD1. The CDR3 totals 15 residues. Germline lookup yields CDR1 SEHNR and CDR2 FQNEAQ (reference sequence). V lost 5 bases and J lost 8; bases outside the gene matches: 7. The CDR3 spells CASSRDRGFGEKLFF. Written as DNA, the CDR3 is TGTGCCAGCAGCCGGGACAGGGGGTTTGGAGAAAAACTGTTTTTT.

The chain carries TRBV5-6 and TRBJ1-3, with D hard to call. Trimming removed 9 bases at V and 0 bases at J, with 10 bases between. The CDR3 sequence is 13 residues long. Germline loops: CDR1 SGHDT, CDR2 YYEEEE. DNA for the CDR3: TGTGCCATCGGAGCGAGCTCTGGAAACACCATATATTTT. Protein sequence: CAIGASSGNTIYF.

The genes are TRBV10-3 and TRBJ1-2; 7 positions agree with TRBD1. The CDR3 runs to 16 residues. Germline CDR1 ENHRY, CDR2 SYGVKD. The ends lost 6 bases at V and 2 bases at J; junction bases unmatched: 12. This CDR3 reads CAISGVRGQENYGYTF. CDR3 DNA sequence: TGTGCCATCAGCGGGGTCCGAGGACAGGAGAACTATGGCTACACCTTC.

As DNA, the CDR3 is TGTGCCAGCAGCTTACAGCGCCTAGCTGGCGAGCAGTACTTC. Its protein is CASSLQRLAGEQYF. The chain uses TRBV7-9 and TRBJ2-7, with D possibly TRBD2 on 5 matching bases. Germline-derived CDR1 and CDR2 are SEHNR and FQNEAQ (reference sequence). CDR3 length equals 14 residues. The V gene lost 2 bases and the J gene lost 6 bases, with 14 bases spanning the gap.

The V gene is TRBV2, the J gene TRBJ1-2, with D tentatively TRBD1 (6 bases). Germline assignment: CDR1 SNHLY and CDR2 FYNNEI. This CDR3 region has 14 residues. With 6 bases removed from V and 0 bases from J, the gap between germline ends came to 11 bases. The CDR3 DNA reads as TGTGCCAGCAGCTGGACAGCGGCTAACTATGGCTACACCTTC. It is translated as CASSWTAANYGYTF.

The chain carries TRBV27 and TRBJ2-4, with D perhaps matching TRBD1 (6 bases). CDR3 length equals 16 residues. Germline assignment: CDR1 MNHEY and CDR2 SMNVEV (reference sequence). Trimming cost V 4 bases and J 2 bases, with 15 bases left between them. The CDR3 region is CASSSRTASTKNIQYF. DNA of the CDR3: TGTGCCAGCAGTTCGAGGACAGCATCTACCAAAAACATTCAGTACTTC.

The rearrangement links TRBV7-9 to TRBJ1-5, with 7 positions matching TRBD1. Germline assignment: CDR1 SEHNR and CDR2 FQNEAQ (reference sequence). The V segment lost 4 bases and the J segment 5 bases; nucleotides outside the gene matches: 5. There are 14 residues in the CDR3. CDR3 in DNA: TGTGCCAGCAGCTCGGGACAGATTTATCAGCCCCAGCATTTT. This codes for CASSSGQIYQPQHF.

The V call is TRBV7-9, the J call TRBJ2-7; 7 nucleotides align to TRBD1. This CDR3 is 14 amino acids long. Unmatched junction bases numbered 6, after V lost 5 bases and J lost 2 bases. Germline V gives CDR1 SEHNR, CDR2 FQNEAQ (reference sequence). CDR3 sequence (DNA): TGTGCCAGCAGCCCTCGGGACAGCACCTACGAGCAGTACTTC. Translating it yields CASSPRDSTYEQYF. Combining the CDR3 with reference TRBV7-9 and TRBJ2-7 gives the whole variable domain DTGVSQNPRHKITKRGQNVTFRCDPISEHNRLYWYRQTLGQGPEFLTYFQNEAQLEKSRLLSDRFSAERPKGSFSTLEIQRTEQGDSAMYLCASSPRDSTYEQYFGPGTRLTVT.

This chain connects TRBV9 to TRBJ1-2, with TRBD1 matching 9 bases. Trimming at V came to 7 bases and at J to 5 bases, leaving 6 bases not matched to a gene. The CDR3 sequence is 13 residues long. CDR1 and CDR2 (germline): SGDLS, YYNGEE. The CDR3 region is CASGADRGYGYTF. CDR3 nucleotides: TGTGCCAGCGGCGCGGACAGGGGTTATGGCTACACCTTC.

This sequence joins TRBV27 and TRBJ2-7, with TRBD2 matching 7 bases. The CDR3 is made up of 15 amino acids. V shed 3 bases, J shed 2 bases, and the junction held 7 bases outside the gene matches. Germline V gene sequence: CDR1 MNHEY, CDR2 SMNVEV (reference sequence). This CDR3 reads CASSFIGTIPYEQYF. The DNA of the CDR3 is TGTGCCAGCAGTTTCATTGGGACTATCCCCTACGAGCAGTACTTC.

The CDR3 loop reads CASRTDRSTPYSNQPQHF. The CDR3, as DNA: TGTGCCAGCAGGACGGACAGGAGTACACCCTATAGCAATCAGCCCCAGCATTTT. The chain couples TRBV21-1 to TRBJ1-5; TRBD1, as called in the table, went unchecked against the DNA. TRBV21-1 constitutes a pseudogene. This CDR3 contains 18 residues.

This chain links TRBV10-1 with TRBJ2-2, with D maybe TRBD2 (5 bases). The V gene's germline CDR1 is WNHNN and CDR2 SYGVQD (reference sequence). This CDR3 has 12 amino acids. V lost 6 bases to trimming and J lost 5 bases, with 7 bases between them. The CDR3 protein is CASRGETGELFF. The DNA of the CDR3 is TGCGCCAGCAGGGGAGAAACCGGGGAGCTGTTTTTT.

This clone was recorded once. This chain connects TRBV9 to TRBJ2-7; TRBD2 matches 8 bases. CDR1 is SGDLS, CDR2 YYNGEE, per germline. After removal of 3 bases from V and 5 bases from J, the junction contained 10 bases not matched to a gene. There are 15 residues in the CDR3. The CDR3 DNA follows: TGTGCCAGCAGCGAAAACGGGGGGGGCATCAACGAGCAGTACTTC. Translation gives CASSENGGGINEQYF.

The CDR3 spells CASSSTTPGLNTGELFF. In DNA form, the CDR3 reads TGTGCCAGCAGCTCAACTACCCCCGGCCTCAACACCGGGGAGCTGTTTTTT. The V and J genes are TRBV2 and TRBJ2-2; D gene uncertain. This CDR3 is built from 17 residues. Trimming left V 6 bases short and J 2 bases short, with 19 bases between. In germline, CDR1 is SNHLY, CDR2 FYNNEI.

This clone appeared a single time. The chain is built from TRBV5-6 and TRBJ2-1; TRBD2 aligns across 8 bases. Trimming took 3 bases from V and 2 from J; bases not matched to a gene: 1. CDR3 size: 14 residues. Germline CDR1 and CDR2: SGHDT and YYEEEE. The CDR3 sequence is CASSSGGAYNEQFF. The CDR3 coding sequence is TGTGCCAGCAGCTCGGGGGGGGCCTACAATGAGCAGTTCTTC.

This clone was detected only a few times. This chain joins TRBV27 and TRBJ2-1; 7 nucleotides match TRBD2. Germline V gene lookup returns CDR1 MNHEY and CDR2 SMNVEV (reference sequence). J gave up 1 base and V 4 bases, and 7 bases lay outside the gene matches. This CDR3 is built from 16 residues. The CDR3 loop is CASSSGGSWSYNEQFF. The CDR3 nucleotides are TGTGCCAGCAGTTCCGGGGGGAGTTGGTCCTACAATGAGCAGTTCTTC.

This chain connects TRBV2 to TRBJ2-3; TRBD2 matches at 8 bases. CDR1 and CDR2 from the germline V gene are SNHLY and FYNNEI. This CDR3 has 15 residues. With 5 bases clipped from V and 6 bases from J, the junction kept 10 bases outside the gene matches. CDR3 loop: CASSLLGREDDTQYF. The CDR3 region has the DNA TGTGCCAGCAGTCTGCTTGGGCGGGAGGATGATACGCAGTATTTT.

Regarding this clone: This is likely a read error, given that the CDR3 carries no conserved phenylalanine or tryptophan at its end. The chain employs TRBV4-1 and TRBJ2-7, with TRBD2 matching over 10 bases. CDR3 length: 17 residues. The J segment lost 1 base and the V segment lost 3 bases, leaving 9 bases of the junction unmatched. CDR1 and CDR2 from the germline V gene are MGHRA and YSYEKL. CDR3 sequence reads: CASSHGRRLAGSYEQYS. The CDR3 region has the DNA TGCGCCAGCAGCCACGGAAGGCGACTAGCGGGTTCCTACGAGCAGTACTCC.